This T cell receptor (beta chain) was found in a study of shared T cell receptors in the human thymus. This CDR3 contains 16 residues. Trimming removed 1 base at V and 9 bases at J, with 20 bases between. The V gene's germline CDR1 is SGHDT and CDR2 YYEEEE. TCRdb keeps only in-frame clones here, not all; method: immunoSEQ multiplex PCR. Here the sample spans 700,000 or so clones, 80% to 90% being singletons. These same records also appear under a second study, on human thymus T cells.

The TCR comes from a girl less than two years old with a congenital heart defect. Sequenced input: thymocytes. The chain recombines TRBV5-6 with TRBJ2-1; D is undetermined. CDR3 protein: CASSLRVARRSFEQFF. In nucleotides, the CDR3 is TGTGCCAGCAGCTTGCGAGTGGCCAGGCGATCGTTTGAGCAGTTCTTC.